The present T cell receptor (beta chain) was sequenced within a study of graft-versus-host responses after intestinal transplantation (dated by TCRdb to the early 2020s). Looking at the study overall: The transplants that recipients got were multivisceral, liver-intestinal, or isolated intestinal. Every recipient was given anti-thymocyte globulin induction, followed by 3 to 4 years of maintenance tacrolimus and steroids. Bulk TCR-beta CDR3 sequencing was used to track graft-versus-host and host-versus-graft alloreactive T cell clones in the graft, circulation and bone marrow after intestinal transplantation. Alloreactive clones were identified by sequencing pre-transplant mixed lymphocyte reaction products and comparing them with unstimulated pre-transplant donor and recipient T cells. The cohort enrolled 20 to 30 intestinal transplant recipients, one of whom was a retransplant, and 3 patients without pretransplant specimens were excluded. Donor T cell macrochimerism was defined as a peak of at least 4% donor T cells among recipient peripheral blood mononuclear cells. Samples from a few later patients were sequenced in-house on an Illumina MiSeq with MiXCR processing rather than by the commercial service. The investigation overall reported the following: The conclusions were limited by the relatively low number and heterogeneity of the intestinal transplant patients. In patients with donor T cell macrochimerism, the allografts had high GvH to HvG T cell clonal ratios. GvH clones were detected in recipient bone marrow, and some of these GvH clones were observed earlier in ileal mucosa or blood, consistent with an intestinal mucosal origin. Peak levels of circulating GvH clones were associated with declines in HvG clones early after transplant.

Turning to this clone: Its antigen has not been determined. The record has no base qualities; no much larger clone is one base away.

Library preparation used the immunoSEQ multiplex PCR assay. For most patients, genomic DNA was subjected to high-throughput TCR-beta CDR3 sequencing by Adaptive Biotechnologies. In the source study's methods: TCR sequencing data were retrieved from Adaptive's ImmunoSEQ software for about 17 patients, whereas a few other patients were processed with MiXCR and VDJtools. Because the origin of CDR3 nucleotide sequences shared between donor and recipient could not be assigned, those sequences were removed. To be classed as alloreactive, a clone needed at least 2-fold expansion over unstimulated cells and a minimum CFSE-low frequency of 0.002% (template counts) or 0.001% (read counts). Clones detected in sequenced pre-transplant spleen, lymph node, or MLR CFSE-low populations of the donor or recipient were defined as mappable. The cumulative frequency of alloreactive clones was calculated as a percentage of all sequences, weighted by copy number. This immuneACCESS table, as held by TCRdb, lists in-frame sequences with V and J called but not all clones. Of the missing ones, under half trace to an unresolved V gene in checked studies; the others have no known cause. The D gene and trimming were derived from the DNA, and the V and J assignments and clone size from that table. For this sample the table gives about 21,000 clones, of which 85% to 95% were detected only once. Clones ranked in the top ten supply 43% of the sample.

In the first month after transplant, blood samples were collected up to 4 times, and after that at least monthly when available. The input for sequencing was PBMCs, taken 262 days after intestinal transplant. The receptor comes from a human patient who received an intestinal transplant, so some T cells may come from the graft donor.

The CDR3 amino acid sequence is: CASSPVAGGLNEQYF. Here is the DNA: TGTGCCAGCAGCCCGGTGGCGGGAGGGCTCAACGAGCAGTACTTC. The V and J segments used are TRBV7-6 and TRBJ2-7; the junction holds 9 bases that match TRBD2. In the germline V gene, CDR1 corresponds to SGHVS and CDR2 to FNYEAQ. From cysteine to phenylalanine, the CDR3 is 15 amino acids long. The kept DNA is CDR3 alone, 45 bases in frame from the first base. The germline V end is reduced by 5 bases and the J end by 5 bases; junction bases left unmatched: 10.